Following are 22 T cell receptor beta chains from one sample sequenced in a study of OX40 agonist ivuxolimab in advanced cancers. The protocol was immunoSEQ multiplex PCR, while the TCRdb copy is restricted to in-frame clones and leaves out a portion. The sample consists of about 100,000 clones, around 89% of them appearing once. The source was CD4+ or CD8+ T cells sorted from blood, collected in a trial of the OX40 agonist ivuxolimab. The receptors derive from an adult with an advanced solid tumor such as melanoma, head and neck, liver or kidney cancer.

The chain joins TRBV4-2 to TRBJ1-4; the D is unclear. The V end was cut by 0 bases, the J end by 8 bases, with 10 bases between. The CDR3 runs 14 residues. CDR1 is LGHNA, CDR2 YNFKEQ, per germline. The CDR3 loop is CASSQDPAGEKLFF. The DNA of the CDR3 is TGTGCCAGCAGCCAAGACCCGGCGGGGGAAAAACTGTTTTTT.

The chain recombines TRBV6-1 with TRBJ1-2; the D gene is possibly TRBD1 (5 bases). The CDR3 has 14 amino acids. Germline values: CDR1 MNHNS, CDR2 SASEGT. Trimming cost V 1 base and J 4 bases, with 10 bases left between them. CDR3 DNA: TGTGCCAGCAGTGAAGGCGGGGGAAGCTATGGCTACACCTTC. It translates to CASSEGGGSYGYTF.

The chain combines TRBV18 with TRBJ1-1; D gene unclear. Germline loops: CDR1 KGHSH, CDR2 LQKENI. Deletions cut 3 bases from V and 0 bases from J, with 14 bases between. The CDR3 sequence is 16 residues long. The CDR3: CASSPPGRGMNTEAFF. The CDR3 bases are TGTGCCAGCTCACCTCCCGGACGGGGAATGAACACTGAAGCTTTCTTT.

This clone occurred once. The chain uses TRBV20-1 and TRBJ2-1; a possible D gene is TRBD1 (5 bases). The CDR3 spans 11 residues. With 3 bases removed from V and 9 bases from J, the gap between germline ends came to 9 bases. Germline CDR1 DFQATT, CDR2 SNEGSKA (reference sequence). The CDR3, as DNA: TGCAGTGCTAGTCAGGGTAGTGAGCAGTTCTTC. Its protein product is CSASQGSEQFF.

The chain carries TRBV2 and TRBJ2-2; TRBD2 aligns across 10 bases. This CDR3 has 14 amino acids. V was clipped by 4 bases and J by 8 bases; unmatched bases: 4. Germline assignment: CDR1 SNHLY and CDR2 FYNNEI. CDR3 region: CASSGLAGAGELFF. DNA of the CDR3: TGTGCCAGCAGTGGCCTAGCGGGAGCTGGGGAGCTGTTTTTT.

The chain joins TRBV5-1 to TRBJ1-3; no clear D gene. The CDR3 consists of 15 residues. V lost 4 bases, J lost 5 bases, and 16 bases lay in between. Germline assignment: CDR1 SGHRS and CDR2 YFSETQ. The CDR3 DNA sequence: TGCGCCAGCAGCCTGGGAGTGTCCGGTAGAAACACCATATATTTT. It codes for CASSLGVSGRNTIYF.

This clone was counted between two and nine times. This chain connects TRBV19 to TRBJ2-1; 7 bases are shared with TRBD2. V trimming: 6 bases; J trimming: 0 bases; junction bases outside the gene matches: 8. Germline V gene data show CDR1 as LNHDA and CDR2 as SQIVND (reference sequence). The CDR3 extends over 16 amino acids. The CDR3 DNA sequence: TGTGCCAGTAGGGGAGGGGTACCGGGCTCCTACAATGAGCAGTTCTTC. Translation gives CASRGGVPGSYNEQFF. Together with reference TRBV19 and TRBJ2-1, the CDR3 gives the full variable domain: DGGITQSPKYLFRKEGQNVTLSCEQNLNHDAMYWYRQDPGQGLRLIYYSQIVNDFQKGDIAEGYSVSREKKESFPLTVTSAQKNPTAFYLCASRGGVPGSYNEQFFGPGTRLTVL.

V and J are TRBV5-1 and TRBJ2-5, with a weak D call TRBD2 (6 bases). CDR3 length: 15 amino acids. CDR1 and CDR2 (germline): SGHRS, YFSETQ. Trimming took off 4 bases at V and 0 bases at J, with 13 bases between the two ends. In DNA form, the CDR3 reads TGCGCCAGCAGCGGGACTTCCTCGTACCAAGAGACCCAGTACTTC. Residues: CASSGTSSYQETQYF.

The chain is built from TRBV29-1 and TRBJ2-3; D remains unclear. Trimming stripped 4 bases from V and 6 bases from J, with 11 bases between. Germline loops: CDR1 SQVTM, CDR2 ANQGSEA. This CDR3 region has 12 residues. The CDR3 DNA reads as TGCAGCGTTGGATGGGCGTCTGATACGCAGTATTTT. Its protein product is CSVGWASDTQYF.

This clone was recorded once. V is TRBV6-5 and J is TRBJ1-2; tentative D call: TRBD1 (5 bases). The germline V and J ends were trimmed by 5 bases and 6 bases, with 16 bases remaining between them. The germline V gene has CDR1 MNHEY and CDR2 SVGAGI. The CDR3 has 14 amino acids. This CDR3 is CASSKLRRGDGYTF. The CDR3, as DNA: TGTGCCAGCAGTAAACTTAGGAGGGGCGATGGCTACACCTTC.

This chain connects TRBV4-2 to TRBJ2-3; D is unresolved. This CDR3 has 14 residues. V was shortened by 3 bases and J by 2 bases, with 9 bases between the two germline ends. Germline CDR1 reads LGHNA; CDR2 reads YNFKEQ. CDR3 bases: TGTGCCAGCAGCCAGTTTTTGGACACAGATACGCAGTATTTT. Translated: CASSQFLDTDTQYF.

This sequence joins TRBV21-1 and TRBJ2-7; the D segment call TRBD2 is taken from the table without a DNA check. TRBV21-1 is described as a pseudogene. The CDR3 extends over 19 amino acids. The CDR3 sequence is CASSKMGAVWTNRGYEQYF. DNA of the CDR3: TGTGCCAGCAGCAAAATGGGTGCGGTATGGACTAACCGTGGGTACGAGCAGTACTTC.

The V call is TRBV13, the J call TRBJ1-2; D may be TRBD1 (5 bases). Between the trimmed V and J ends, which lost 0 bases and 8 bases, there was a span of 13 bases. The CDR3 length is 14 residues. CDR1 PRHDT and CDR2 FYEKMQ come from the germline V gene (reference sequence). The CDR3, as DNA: TGTGCCAGCAGCTTAGGGCCGGCCGAGGGGGGCTACACCTTC. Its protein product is CASSLGPAEGGYTF.

The CDR3 sequence is CASRSGQPGNTIYF. In DNA, the CDR3 is TGTGCCAGCAGGTCGGGACAGCCTGGAAACACCATATATTTT. This chain connects TRBV27 to TRBJ1-3, with 7 bases that match TRBD1. In germline, CDR1 is MNHEY, CDR2 SMNVEV (reference sequence). The CDR3 is 14 residues long. J was trimmed by 2 bases and V by 6 bases; bases with no gene match: 4.

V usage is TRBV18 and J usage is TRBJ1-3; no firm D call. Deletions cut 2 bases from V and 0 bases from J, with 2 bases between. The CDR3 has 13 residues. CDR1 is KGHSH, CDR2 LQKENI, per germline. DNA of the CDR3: TGTGCCAGCTCACCAGGCTCTGGAAACACCATATATTTT. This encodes CASSPGSGNTIYF.

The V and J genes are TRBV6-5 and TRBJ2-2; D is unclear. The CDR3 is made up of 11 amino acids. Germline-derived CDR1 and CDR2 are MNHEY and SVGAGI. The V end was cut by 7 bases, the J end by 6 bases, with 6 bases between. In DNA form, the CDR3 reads TGTGCCAGCACCGGGCCCGGGGAGCTGTTTTTT. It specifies CASTGPGELFF.

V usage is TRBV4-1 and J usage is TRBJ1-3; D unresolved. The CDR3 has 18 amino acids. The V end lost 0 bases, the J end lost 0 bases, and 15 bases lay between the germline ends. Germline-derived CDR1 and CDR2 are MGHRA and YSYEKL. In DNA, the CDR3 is TGCGCCAGCAGCCAAGAGGGAGGACTGGGCATCTCTGGAAACACCATATATTTT. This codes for CASSQEGGLGISGNTIYF.

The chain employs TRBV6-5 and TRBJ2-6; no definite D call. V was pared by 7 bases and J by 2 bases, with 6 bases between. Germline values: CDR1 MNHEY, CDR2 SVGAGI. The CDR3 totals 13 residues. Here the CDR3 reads CASTSPGANVLTF. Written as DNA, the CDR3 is TGTGCCAGCACCTCTCCTGGGGCCAACGTCCTGACTTTC.

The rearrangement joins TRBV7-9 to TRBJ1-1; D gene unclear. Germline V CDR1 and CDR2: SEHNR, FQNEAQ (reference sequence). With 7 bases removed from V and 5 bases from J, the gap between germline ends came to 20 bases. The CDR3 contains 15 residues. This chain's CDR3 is CASTPGPGRETEAFF. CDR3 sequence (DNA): TGTGCCAGCACCCCCGGACCGGGGAGGGAGACTGAAGCTTTCTTT.

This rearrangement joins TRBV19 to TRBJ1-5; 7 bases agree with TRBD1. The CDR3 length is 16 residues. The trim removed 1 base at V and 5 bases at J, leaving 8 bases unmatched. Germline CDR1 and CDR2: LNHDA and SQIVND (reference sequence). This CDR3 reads CASSIGAGTAYQPQHF. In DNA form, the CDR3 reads TGTGCCAGTAGTATAGGTGCCGGGACAGCTTATCAGCCCCAGCATTTT.

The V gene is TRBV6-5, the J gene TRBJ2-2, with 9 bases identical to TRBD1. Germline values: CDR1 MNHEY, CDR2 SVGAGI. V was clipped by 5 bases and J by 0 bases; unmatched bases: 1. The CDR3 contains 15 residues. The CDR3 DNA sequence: TGTGCCAGCAGTCGGACAGGGGCGAACACCGGGGAGCTGTTTTTT. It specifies CASSRTGANTGELFF.

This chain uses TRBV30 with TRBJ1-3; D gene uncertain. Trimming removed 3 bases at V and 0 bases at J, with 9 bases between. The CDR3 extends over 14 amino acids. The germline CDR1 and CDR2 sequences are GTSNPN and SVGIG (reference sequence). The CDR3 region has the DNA TGTGCCTGGAGCCCCGGATACTCTGGAAACACCATATATTTT. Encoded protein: CAWSPGYSGNTIYF.